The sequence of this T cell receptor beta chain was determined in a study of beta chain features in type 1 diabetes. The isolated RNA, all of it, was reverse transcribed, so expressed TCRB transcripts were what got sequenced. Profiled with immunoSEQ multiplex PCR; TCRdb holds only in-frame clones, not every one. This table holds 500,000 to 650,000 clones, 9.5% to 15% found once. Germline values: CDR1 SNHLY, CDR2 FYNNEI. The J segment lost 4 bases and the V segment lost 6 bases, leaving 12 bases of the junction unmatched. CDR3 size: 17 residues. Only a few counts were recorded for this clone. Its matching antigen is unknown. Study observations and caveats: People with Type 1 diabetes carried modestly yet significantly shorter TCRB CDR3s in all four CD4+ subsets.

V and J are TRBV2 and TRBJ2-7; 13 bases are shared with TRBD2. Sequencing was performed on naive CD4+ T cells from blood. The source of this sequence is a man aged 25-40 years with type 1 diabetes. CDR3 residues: CASSVGGLAGQSYEQYF. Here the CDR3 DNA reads TGTGCCAGCAGCGTTGGGGGACTAGCGGGGCAGTCTTACGAGCAGTACTTC.